This TCR beta chain was recovered during a study of patients and donors after allogeneic stem cell transplantation. CDR3 length: 19 amino acids. The germline V gene encodes CDR1 KGHSH and CDR2 LQKENI. The V gene end was trimmed by 4 bases and the J gene end by 3 bases; junction bases not matched to a gene: 13. A single record per CDR3 protein comes from TCRdb applying MiXCR to the RT-PCR reads. The top ten hold 6% of the sample, which has some 880,000 distinct CDR3 sequences, approximately 18% seen once. Sequencing input: blood, either unsorted or a sorted T cell fraction (not recorded which). The chain is built from TRBV18 and TRBJ2-1; 12 bases agree with TRBD2. The clonotype comes from a human donor who was either an allogeneic HSCT recipient or a stem cell or donor lymphocyte infusion donor (not recorded which). It is not recorded whose cells these are; they may come from a transplant donor. CDR3 loop: CASSRVTSGSSQGYNEQFF. DNA for the CDR3: TGTGCCAGCTCACGGGTGACTAGCGGGAGCTCGCAGGGCTACAATGAGCAGTTCTTC.